This TCR beta chain was sequenced during a study of OX40 agonist ivuxolimab in advanced cancers. Study-wide background: An anti-OX40 (CD134) antibody with agonistic activity, ivuxolimab, was administered to patients. Study results and limitations: Some of the lowest clonal expansion was seen in partial responders at 0.1-3.0 mg/kg.

Details on this clone: Antigen unknown.

Assay used: immunoSEQ multiplex PCR; TCRdb lists only in-frame clones, some missing. Of more than 75,000 clones detected, less than 90% appear once; the ten largest clones hold around 1.1%. The receptor was isolated from an adult with an advanced solid tumor such as melanoma, head and neck, liver or kidney cancer. This sample comprised CD4+ or CD8+ T cells sorted from blood, obtained in a trial of the OX40 agonist ivuxolimab.

DNA for the CDR3: TGTGCCAGCAGACACTCGACAGGGGGATTCTATGGCTACACCTTC. This gives the protein CASRHSTGGFYGYTF. The rearrangement uses TRBV6-5 and TRBJ1-2; 9 bases are shared with TRBD1. Germline CDR1 is MNHEY and CDR2 is SVGAGI. V lost 6 bases, J lost 4 bases, and 9 bases stayed unmatched. The CDR3 is 15 amino acids.